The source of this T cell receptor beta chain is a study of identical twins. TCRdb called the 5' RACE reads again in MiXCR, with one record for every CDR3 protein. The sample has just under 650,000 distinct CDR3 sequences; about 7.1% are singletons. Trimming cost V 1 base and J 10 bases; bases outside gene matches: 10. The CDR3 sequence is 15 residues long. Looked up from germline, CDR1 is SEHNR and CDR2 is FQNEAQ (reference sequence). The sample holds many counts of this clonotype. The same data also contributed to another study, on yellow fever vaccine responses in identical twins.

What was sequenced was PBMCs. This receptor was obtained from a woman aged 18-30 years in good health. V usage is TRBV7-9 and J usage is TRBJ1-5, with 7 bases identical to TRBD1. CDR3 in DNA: TGTGCCAGCAGCTTAGAGGGGGCCCCATTGGAACCCCAGCATTTT. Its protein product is CASSLEGAPLEPQHF.